This T cell receptor (beta chain) was captured by sequencing in a study of shared clonotypes between healthy human individuals. Study-wide background: A donor's plate count was three for CD4 naive and three for CD4 memory; CD8 naive had two and CD8 memory one. Whole-study findings and limits: Naive CD4 clonotypes overlapped across several donors at about 5.2%. The expectation was that sequencing depth would affect clonotype sharing among donors.

Here immunoSEQ multiplex PCR was the method, and the copy in TCRdb shows in-frame clones only, minus some. The repertoire holds some 740,000 clones, with around 92% as singletons. V gave up 2 bases and J gave up 6 bases; unmatched junction bases: 11. CDR3 length: 16 amino acids. CDR1 is MDHEN, CDR2 SYDVKM, per germline. This clone has just a few counts. Its specificity is unknown. The naive CD8 population came from CD45RO-negative cells selected for CCR7, without terminally differentiated effector memory CD45RA+ cells. The chain employs TRBV28 and TRBJ1-2, with 8 bases lining up with TRBD1. This sequence originates from a man between 25 and 39 years old in good health. Sequenced: naive CD8+ T cells sorted from blood. CDR3 loop: CASSLDTYRGDNGYTF. The CDR3 bases are TGTGCCAGCAGTTTAGATACGTACAGGGGGGATAATGGCTACACCTTC.